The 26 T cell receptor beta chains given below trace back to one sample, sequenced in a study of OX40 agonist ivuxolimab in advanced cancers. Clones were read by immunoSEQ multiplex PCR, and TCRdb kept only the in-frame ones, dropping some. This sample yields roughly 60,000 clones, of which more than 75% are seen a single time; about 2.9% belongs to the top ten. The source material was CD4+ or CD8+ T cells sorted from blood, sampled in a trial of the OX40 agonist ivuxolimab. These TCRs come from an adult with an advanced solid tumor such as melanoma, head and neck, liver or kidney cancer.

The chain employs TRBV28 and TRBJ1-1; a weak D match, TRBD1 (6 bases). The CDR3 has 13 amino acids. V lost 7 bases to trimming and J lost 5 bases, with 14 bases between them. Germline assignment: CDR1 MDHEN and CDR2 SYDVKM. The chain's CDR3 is CASMGGGQTEAFF. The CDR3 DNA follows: TGTGCCAGCATGGGGGGGGGCCAGACTGAAGCTTTCTTT.

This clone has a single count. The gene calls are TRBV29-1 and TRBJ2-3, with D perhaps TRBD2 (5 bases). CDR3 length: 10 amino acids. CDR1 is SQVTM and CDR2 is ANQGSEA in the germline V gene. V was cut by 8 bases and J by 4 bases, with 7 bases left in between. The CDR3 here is CSFGADTQYF. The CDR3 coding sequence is TGCAGCTTCGGGGCAGATACGCAGTATTTT.

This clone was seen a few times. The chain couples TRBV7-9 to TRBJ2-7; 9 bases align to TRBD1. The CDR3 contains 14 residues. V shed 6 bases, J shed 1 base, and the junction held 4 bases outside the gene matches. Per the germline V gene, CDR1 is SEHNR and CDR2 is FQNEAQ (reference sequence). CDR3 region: CASRPGQGSYEQYF. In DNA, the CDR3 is TGTGCCAGCAGACCGGGACAGGGTTCCTACGAGCAGTACTTC.

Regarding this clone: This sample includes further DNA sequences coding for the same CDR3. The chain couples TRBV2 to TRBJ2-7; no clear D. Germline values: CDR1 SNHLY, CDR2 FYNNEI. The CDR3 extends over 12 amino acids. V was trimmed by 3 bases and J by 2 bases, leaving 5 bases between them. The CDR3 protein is CASSESTYEQYF. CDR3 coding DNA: TGTGCCAGCAGTGAGTCGACCTACGAGCAGTACTTC.

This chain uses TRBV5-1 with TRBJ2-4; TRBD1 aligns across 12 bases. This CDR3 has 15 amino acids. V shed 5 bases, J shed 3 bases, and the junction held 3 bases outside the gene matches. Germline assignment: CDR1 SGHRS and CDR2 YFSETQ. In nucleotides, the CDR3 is TGCGCCAGCAGGGGACAGGGGGCTGGCAAAAACATTCAGTACTTC. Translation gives CASRGQGAGKNIQYF.

This chain's CDR3 is CAWSVEGGYTF. The CDR3 DNA is TGTGCCTGGAGTGTCGAGGGAGGCTACACCTTC. This chain uses TRBV30 with TRBJ1-2; no clear D gene. The CDR3 covers 11 residues. V lost 0 bases and J 8 bases, leaving 7 bases between the germline ends. Germline values: CDR1 GTSNPN, CDR2 SVGIG (reference sequence).

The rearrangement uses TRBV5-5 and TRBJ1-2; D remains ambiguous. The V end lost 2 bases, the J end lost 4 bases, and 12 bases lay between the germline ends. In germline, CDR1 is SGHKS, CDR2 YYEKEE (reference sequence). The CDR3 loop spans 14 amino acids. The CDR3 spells CASSLRPVSYGYTF. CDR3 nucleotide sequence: TGTGCCAGCAGCTTACGACCGGTCTCCTATGGCTACACCTTC.

This CDR3 is CASSVLAGDYNEQFF. The CDR3 DNA sequence: TGTGCCAGCAGTGTTTTAGCGGGGGACTACAATGAGCAGTTCTTC. J is TRBJ2-1 and V is TRBV6-4, with TRBD2 matching 9 bases. V lost 4 bases and J lost 3; bases outside the gene matches: 4. Germline CDR1 and CDR2: MRHNA and SNTAGT. This CDR3 region has 15 residues.

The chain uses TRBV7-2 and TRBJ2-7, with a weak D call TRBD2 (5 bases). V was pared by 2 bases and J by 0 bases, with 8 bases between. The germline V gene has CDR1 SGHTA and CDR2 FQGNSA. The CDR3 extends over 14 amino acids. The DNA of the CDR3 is TGTGCCAGCAGCTTACGGCTAGCCTCCTACGAGCAGTACTTC. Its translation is CASSLRLASYEQYF.

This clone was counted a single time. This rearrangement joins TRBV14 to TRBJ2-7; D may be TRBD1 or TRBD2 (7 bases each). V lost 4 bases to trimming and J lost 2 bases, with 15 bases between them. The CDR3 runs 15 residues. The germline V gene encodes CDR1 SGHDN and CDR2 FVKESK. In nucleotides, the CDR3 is TGTGCCAGCAGCCGTCGGGACAGCGGGGCCTACGAGCAGTACTTC. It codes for CASSRRDSGAYEQYF.

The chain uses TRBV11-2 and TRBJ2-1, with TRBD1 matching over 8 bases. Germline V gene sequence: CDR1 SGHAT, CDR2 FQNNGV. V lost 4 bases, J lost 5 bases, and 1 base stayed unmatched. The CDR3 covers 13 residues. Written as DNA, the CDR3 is TGTGCCAGCAGCTGGGACAGGAACAATGAGCAGTTCTTC. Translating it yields CASSWDRNNEQFF.

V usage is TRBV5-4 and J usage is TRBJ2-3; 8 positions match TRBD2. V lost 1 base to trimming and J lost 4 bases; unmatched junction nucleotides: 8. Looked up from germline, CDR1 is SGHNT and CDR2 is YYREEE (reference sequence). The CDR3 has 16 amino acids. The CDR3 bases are TGTGCCAGCAGCTTGCGGGCTAGCGGGTCCGCAGATACGCAGTATTTT. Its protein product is CASSLRASGSADTQYF.

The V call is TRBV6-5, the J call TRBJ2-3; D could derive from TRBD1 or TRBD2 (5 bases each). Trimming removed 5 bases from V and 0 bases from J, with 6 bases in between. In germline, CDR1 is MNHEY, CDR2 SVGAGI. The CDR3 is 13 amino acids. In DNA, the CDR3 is TGTGCCAGCAGTCGGGACAGCACAGATACGCAGTATTTT. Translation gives CASSRDSTDTQYF.

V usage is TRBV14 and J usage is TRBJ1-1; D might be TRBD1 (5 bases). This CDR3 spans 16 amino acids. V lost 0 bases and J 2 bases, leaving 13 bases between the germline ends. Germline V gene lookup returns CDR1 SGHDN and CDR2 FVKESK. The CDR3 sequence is CASSQDPWGYNTEAFF. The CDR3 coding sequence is TGTGCCAGCAGCCAAGATCCCTGGGGGTATAACACTGAAGCTTTCTTT. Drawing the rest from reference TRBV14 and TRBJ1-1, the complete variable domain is EAGVTQFPSHSVIEKGQTVTLRCDPISGHDNLYWYRRVMGKEIKFLLHFVKESKQDESGMPNNRFLAERTGGTYSTLKVQPAELEDSGVYFCASSQDPWGYNTEAFFGQGTRLTVV.

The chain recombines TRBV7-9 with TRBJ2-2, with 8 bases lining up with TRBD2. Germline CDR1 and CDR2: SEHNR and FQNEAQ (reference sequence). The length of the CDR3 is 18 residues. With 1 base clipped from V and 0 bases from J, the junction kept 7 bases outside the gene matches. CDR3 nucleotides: TGTGCCAGCAGCTTAGTACCGGGACTAGTTTCGAACACCGGGGAGCTGTTTTTT. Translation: CASSLVPGLVSNTGELFF. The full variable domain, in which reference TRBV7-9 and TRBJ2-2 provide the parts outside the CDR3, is DTGVSQNPRHKITKRGQNVTFRCDPISEHNRLYWYRQTLGQGPEFLTYFQNEAQLEKSRLLSDRFSAERPKGSFSTLEIQRTEQGDSAMYLCASSLVPGLVSNTGELFFGEGSRLTVL.

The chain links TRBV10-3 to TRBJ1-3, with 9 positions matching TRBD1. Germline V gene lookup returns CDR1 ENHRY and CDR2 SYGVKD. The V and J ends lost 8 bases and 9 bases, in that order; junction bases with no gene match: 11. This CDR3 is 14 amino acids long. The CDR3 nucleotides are TGTGCCATCGGGGGACAGGGAATCGGGTTCACCATATATTTT. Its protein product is CAIGGQGIGFTIYF.

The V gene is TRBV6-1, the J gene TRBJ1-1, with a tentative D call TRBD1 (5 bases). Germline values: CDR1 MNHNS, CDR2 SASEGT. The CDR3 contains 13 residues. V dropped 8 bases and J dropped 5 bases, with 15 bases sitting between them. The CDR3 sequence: CASGWDVQTEAFF. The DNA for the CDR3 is TGTGCCAGCGGCTGGGACGTCCAGACTGAAGCTTTCTTT.

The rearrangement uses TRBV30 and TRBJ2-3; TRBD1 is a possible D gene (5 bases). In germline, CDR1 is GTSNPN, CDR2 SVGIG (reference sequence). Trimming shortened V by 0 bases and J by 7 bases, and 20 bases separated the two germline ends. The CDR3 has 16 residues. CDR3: CAWSVGAGHRTNTQYF. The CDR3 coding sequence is TGTGCCTGGAGTGTTGGGGCAGGCCATAGAACAAATACGCAGTATTTT.

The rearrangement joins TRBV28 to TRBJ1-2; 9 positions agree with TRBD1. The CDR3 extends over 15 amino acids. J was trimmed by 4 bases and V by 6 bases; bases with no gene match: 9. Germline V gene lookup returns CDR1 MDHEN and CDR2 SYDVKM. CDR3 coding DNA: TGTGCCAGCAGCCAAGGACAGGGGATCACCTATGGCTACACCTTC. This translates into CASSQGQGITYGYTF.

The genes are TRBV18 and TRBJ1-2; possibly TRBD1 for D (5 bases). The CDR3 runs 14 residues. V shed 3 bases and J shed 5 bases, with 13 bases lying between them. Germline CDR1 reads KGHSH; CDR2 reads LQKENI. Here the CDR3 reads CASSPNRDYYGYTF. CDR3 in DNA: TGTGCCAGCTCACCGAACCGGGACTATTATGGCTACACCTTC.

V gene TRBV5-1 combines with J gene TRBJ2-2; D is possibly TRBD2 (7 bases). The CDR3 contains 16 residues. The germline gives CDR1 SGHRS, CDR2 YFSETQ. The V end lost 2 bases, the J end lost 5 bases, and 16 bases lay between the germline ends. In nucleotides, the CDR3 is TGCGCCAGCAGCTTCTATCGGGGGGCCGTTACCGGGGAGCTGTTTTTT. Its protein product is CASSFYRGAVTGELFF.

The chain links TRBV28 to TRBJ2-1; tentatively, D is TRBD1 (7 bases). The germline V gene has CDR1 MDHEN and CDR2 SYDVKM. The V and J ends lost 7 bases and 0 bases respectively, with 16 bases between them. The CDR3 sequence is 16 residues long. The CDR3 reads CASIPGGGPSYNEQFF. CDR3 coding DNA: TGTGCCAGCATCCCTGGAGGGGGCCCCTCCTACAATGAGCAGTTCTTC.

The CDR3: CASSETGGGTGELFF. The CDR3 DNA follows: TGCGCCAGCAGTGAGACAGGGGGAGGGACCGGGGAGCTGTTTTTT. The chain couples TRBV10-1 to TRBJ2-2; D perhaps matches TRBD1 (8 bases). The V and J ends lost 2 bases and 5 bases respectively, with 12 bases between them. Germline V gene lookup returns CDR1 WNHNN and CDR2 SYGVQD (reference sequence). There are 15 residues in the CDR3.

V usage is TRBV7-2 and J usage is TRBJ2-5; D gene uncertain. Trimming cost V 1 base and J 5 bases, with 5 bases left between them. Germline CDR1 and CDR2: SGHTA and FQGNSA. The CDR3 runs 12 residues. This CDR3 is CASSLVGETQYF. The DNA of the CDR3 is TGTGCCAGCAGCTTAGTGGGTGAGACCCAGTACTTC.

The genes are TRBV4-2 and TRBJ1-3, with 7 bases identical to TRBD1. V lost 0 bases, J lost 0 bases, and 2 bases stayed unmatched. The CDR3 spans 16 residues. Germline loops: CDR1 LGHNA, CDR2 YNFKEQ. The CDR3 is CASSQERQGSGNTIYF. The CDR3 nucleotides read TGTGCCAGCAGCCAAGAACGACAGGGCTCTGGAAACACCATATATTTT.

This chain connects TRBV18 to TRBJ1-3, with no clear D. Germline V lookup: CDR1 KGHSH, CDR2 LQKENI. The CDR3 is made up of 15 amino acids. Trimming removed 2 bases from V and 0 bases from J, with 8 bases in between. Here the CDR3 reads CASSPGGSSGNTIYF. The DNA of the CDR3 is TGTGCCAGCTCACCAGGCGGCAGCTCTGGAAACACCATATATTTT.